This record covers a single TCR beta chain. The source of the sample is a study of OX40 agonist ivuxolimab in advanced cancers. About the research overall: The study treated patients with ivuxolimab, an agonistic anti-OX40 (CD134) antibody. Patients receiving dose escalation had hepatocellular carcinoma, melanoma, renal cell or head and neck cancer.

Germline V gene lookup returns CDR1 SGHNT and CDR2 YYREEE (reference sequence). V lost 4 bases and J lost 6; bases outside the gene matches: 14. The CDR3 is made up of 16 amino acids. The table came from immunoSEQ multiplex PCR; TCRdb's copy has only in-frame clones and leaves some out. The repertoire holds more than 65,000 clones, with 92% as singletons. The TCR sequence derives from an adult with an advanced solid tumor such as melanoma, head and neck, liver or kidney cancer. This material consisted of CD4+ or CD8+ T cells sorted from blood, taken in a trial of the OX40 agonist ivuxolimab. V gene TRBV5-4 combines with J gene TRBJ2-3; 7 bases line up with TRBD1. The CDR3 sequence is CASSPLDREGQDTQYF. CDR3 in DNA: TGTGCCAGCAGCCCCCTCGACAGGGAAGGTCAGGATACGCAGTATTTT.